One and the same sample provided the 8 T cell receptor beta chains below, sequenced in a study of blood T cell repertoires in COVID-19. The assay was immunoSEQ multiplex PCR, and TCRdb's table has in-frame clones only and misses some. The sample includes some 39,000 clones, over 90% of them seen just once. Sequencing input: peripheral blood. These TCRs come from a human donor in a cohort sampled during active COVID-19.

This clone was counted only a few times. The genes are TRBV6-5 and TRBJ1-1, with a weak D call TRBD1 (5 bases). Germline values: CDR1 MNHEY, CDR2 SVGAGI. This CDR3 spans 15 amino acids. V lost 2 bases and J lost 3, with 13 bases in between. CDR3 coding DNA: TGTGCCAGCAGTTACGGCCGGGGGGGGGACACTGAAGCTTTCTTT. This gives the protein CASSYGRGGDTEAFF.

The chain uses TRBV19 and TRBJ1-6, with D possibly matching TRBD1 (6 bases). The CDR3 is made up of 15 amino acids. The V gene's germline CDR1 is LNHDA and CDR2 SQIVND (reference sequence). V was cut by 4 bases and J by 6 bases, with 13 bases left in between. For the CDR3, the DNA is TGTGCCAGTAGTACCGGGACAAGCTCTAATTCACCCCTCCACTTT. It encodes CASSTGTSSNSPLHF.

This rearrangement joins TRBV6-2 or TRBV6-3 to TRBJ2-7, with D tentatively TRBD1 (5 bases). Trimming cost V 4 bases and J 6 bases, with 7 bases left between them. This CDR3 contains 11 residues. Germline values: CDR1 MNHEY, CDR2 SVGEGT. The CDR3 loop is CASSLGAEQYF. CDR3 DNA: TGTGCCAGCAGTTTAGGGGCCGAGCAGTACTTC.

This chain uses TRBV27 with TRBJ2-1; 10 bases line up with TRBD2. The CDR3 extends over 15 amino acids. Losses at the gene ends were 2 bases for V and 5 bases for J; bases not matched to a gene: 3. Germline V gives CDR1 MNHEY, CDR2 SMNVEV (reference sequence). In DNA form, the CDR3 reads TGTGCCAGCAGTTTAAGGACTAGCGGTAACAATGAGCAGTTCTTC. It encodes CASSLRTSGNNEQFF.

The V gene is TRBV28, the J gene TRBJ1-6; a possible D gene is TRBD1 (6 bases). V dropped 1 base and J dropped 0 bases, with 13 bases sitting between them. The CDR3 spans 18 residues. Germline CDR1 is MDHEN and CDR2 is SYDVKM. CDR3 loop: CASSLSTGLGSYNSPLHF. The DNA for the CDR3 is TGTGCCAGCAGTTTATCAACAGGGTTGGGCTCCTATAATTCACCCCTCCACTTT.

This clone was picked up a small number of times. The chain carries TRBV7-9 and TRBJ2-7; TRBD2 aligns across 8 bases. Germline loops: CDR1 SEHNR, CDR2 FQNEAQ (reference sequence). J was trimmed by 4 bases and V by 4 bases; bases with no gene match: 9. The CDR3 consists of 15 residues. CDR3 residues: CASSSGREAGYEQYF. The CDR3 DNA reads as TGTGCCAGCAGCTCTGGGCGGGAGGCGGGTTACGAGCAGTACTTC.

This chain joins TRBV5-6 and TRBJ2-7; 9 bases are shared with TRBD1. Looked up from germline, CDR1 is SGHDT and CDR2 is YYEEEE. Trimming removed 0 bases from V and 4 bases from J; junction bases left unmatched: 8. The CDR3 is 16 residues long. CDR3 DNA sequence: TGTGCCAGCAGCTTGGCAGAAACAGGGGGCAGATACGAGCAGTACTTC. Translating gives CASSLAETGGRYEQYF.

V is TRBV7-2 and J is TRBJ2-1; TRBD2 aligns across 8 bases. V gave up 1 base and J gave up 4 bases; unmatched junction bases: 9. Germline values: CDR1 SGHTA, CDR2 FQGNSA. This CDR3 contains 17 residues. The CDR3 here is CASSLGAGGTGYNEQFF. DNA of the CDR3: TGTGCCAGCAGCTTAGGGGCGGGGGGCACGGGGTACAATGAGCAGTTCTTC.